This record looks at one T cell receptor beta chain sequence and its context. TCRdb's table, derived via immunoSEQ multiplex PCR, lists solely in-frame clones and lacks some. The data show about 160,000 clones, around 75% seen once. Germline V lookup: CDR1 KGHSH, CDR2 LQKENI. The trim removed 0 bases at V and 3 bases at J, leaving 7 bases unmatched. The CDR3 totals 16 residues. This sample was included in a study of blood T cell repertoires in COVID-19. On the study more broadly: Material from acute and convalescent COVID-19 was sourced from the United States, Italy and Spain. PBMCs, B-cell-depleted T cells, or T cells provided the cDNA or gDNA that made up the material.

The source of this sequence is a woman older than 75 with acute or convalescent COVID-19. Sequenced: peripheral blood. The chain couples TRBV18 to TRBJ2-7; TRBD2 matches at 8 bases. This CDR3 is CASSPPSGGAGYEQYF. Here the CDR3 DNA reads TGTGCCAGCTCACCACCGTCCGGGGGGGCCGGCTACGAGCAGTACTTC. Combining the CDR3 with reference TRBV18 and TRBJ2-7 gives the whole variable domain NAGVMQNPRHLVRRRGQEARLRCSPMKGHSHVYWYRQLPEEGLKFMVYLQKENIIDESGMPKERFSAEFPKEGPSILRIQQVVRGDSAAYFCASSPPSGGAGYEQYFGPGTRLTVT.